The present entry profiles one T cell receptor (beta chain) with its context. Its antigen is currently unknown. TCRdb's copy holds only in-frame clones and misses some; the assay was immunoSEQ multiplex PCR. The data show about 140,000 clones, with 80% to 95% seen just once and 0.75% to 1% held by the top ten. The entry originates in a study of T cell responses to AZD1222 COVID-19 vaccine. The V gene end was trimmed by 4 bases and the J gene end by 2 bases; junction bases not matched to a gene: 5. CDR1 and CDR2 (germline): MDHEN, SYDVKM. The CDR3 extends over 17 amino acids. Study results and caveats: A reported finding is that nearly half of spike-specific TCRs target unmutated variant regions. There were repertoire samples only from the period after the peak T cell response. In a largely white British group with more females than males, clonal diversity was possibly underestimated. The study found vaccine-associated CD4 TCRs spanning spike, dominant at 160-218 and 743-854.

V usage is TRBV28 and J usage is TRBJ2-3; 14 bases agree with TRBD2. Sequenced material: peripheral blood, taken on day 0 of MenACWY control vaccination. The sequence came from an adult in good health. The CDR3 reads CASSSGLAGDLTDTQYF. The CDR3 DNA is TGTGCCAGCAGTTCGGGACTAGCGGGAGACCTCACAGATACGCAGTATTTT.